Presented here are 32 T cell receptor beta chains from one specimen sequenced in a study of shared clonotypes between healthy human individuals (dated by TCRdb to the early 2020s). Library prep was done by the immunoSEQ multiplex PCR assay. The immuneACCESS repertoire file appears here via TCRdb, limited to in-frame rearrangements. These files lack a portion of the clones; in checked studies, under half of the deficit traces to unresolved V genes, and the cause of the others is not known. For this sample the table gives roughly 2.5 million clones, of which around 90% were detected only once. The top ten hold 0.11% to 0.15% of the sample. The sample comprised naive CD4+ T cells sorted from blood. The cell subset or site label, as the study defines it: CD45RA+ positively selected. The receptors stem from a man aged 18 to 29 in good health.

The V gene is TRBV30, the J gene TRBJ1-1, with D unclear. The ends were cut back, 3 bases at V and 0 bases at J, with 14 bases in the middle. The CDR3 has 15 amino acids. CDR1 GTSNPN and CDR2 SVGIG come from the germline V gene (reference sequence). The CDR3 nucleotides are TGTGCCTGGAGAATATTAGAACGGATGAACACTGAAGCTTTCTTT. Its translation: CAWRILERMNTEAFF.

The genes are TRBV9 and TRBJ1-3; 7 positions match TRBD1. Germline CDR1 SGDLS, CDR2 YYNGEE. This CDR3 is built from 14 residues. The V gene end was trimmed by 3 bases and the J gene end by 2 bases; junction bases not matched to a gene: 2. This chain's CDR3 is CASSDDRAGNTIYF. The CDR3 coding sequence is TGTGCCAGCAGCGATGACAGGGCTGGAAACACCATATATTTT.

This CDR3 is CASSEHLQGTGELFF. DNA for the CDR3: TGTGCCAGCAGTGAACACCTACAGGGGACCGGGGAGCTGTTTTTT. The rearrangement uses TRBV25-1 and TRBJ2-2; the match to TRBD1 covers 7 bases. The CDR3 has 15 residues. Germline V lookup: CDR1 MGHDK, CDR2 SYGVNS. Trimming removed 2 bases from V and 5 bases from J; junction bases left unmatched: 5.

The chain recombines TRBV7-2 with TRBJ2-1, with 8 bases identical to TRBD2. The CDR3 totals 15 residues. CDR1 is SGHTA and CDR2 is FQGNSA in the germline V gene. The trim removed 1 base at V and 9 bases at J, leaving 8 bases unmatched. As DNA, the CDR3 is TGTGCCAGCAGCTTAGTCGGCGGGAGGTCCCGTGAGCAGTTCTTC. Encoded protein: CASSLVGGRSREQFF.

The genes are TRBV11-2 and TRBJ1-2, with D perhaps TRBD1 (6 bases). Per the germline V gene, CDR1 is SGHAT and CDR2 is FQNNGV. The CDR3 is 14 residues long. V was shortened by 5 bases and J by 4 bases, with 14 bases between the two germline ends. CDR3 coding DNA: TGTGCCAGCAGCCTGGCTCAGGGGCTCTATGGCTACACCTTC. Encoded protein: CASSLAQGLYGYTF. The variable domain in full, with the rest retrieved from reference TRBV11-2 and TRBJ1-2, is EAGVAQSPRYKIIEKRQSVAFWCNPISGHATLYWYQQILGQGPKLLIQFQNNGVVDDSQLPKDRFSAERLKGVDSTLKIQPAKLEDSAVYLCASSLAQGLYGYTFGSGTRLTVV.

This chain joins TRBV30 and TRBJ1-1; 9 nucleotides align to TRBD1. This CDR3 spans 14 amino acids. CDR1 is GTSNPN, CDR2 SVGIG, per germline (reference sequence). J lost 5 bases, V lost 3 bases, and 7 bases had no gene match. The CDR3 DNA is TGTGCCTGGAGGGTCCCGGGACAGGGTACTGAAGCTTTCTTT. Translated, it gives CAWRVPGQGTEAFF.

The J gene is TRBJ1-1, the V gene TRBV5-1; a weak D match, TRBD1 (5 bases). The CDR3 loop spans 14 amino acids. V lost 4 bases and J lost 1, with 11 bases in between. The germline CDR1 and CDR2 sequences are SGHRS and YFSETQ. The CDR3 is CASSVDIQNTEAFF. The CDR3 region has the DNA TGCGCCAGCAGCGTGGACATACAGAACACTGAAGCTTTCTTT.

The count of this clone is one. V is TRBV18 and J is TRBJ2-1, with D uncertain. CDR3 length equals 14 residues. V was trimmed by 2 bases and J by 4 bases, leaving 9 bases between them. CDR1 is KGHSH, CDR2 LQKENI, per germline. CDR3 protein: CASSPSHGYNEQFF. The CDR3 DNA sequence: TGTGCCAGCTCACCATCGCATGGGTACAATGAGCAGTTCTTC.

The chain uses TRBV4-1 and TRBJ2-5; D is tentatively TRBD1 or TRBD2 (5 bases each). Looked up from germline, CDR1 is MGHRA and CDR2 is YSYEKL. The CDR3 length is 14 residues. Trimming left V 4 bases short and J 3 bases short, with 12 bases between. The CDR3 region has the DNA TGCGCCAGCAGCCGAGACGAGGGGAAAGAGACCCAGTACTTC. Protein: CASSRDEGKETQYF.

The CDR3 sequence: CASRGLAGAYEQYF. The CDR3 nucleotides are TGCGCCAGCAGGGGACTAGCGGGGGCCTACGAGCAGTACTTC. This chain joins TRBV5-1 and TRBJ2-7; 14 nucleotides align to TRBD2. The J segment lost 2 bases and the V segment lost 5 bases, leaving 0 bases of the junction unmatched. The length of the CDR3 is 14 residues. From germline, CDR1 is SGHRS and CDR2 YFSETQ.

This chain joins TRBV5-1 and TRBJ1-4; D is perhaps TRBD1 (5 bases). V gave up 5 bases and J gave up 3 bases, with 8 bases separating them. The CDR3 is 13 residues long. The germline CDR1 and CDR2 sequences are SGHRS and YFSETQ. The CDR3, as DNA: TGCGCCAGCAGGAGACAGCCTAATGAAAAACTGTTTTTT. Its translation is CASRRQPNEKLFF.

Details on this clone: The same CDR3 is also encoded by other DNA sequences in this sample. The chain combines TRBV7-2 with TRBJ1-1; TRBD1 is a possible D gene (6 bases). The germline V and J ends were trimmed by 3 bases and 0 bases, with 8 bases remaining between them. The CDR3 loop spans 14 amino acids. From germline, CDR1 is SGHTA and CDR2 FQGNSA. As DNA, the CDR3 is TGTGCCAGCAGCTTGGGGGCCTTGAACACTGAAGCTTTCTTT. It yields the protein CASSLGALNTEAFF.

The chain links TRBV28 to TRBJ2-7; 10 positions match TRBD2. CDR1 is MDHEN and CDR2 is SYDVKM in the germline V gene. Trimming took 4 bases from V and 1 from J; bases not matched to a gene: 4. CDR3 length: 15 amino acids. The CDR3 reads CASSSLAGQSYEQYF. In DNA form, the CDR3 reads TGTGCCAGCAGTTCACTAGCGGGGCAATCCTACGAGCAGTACTTC.

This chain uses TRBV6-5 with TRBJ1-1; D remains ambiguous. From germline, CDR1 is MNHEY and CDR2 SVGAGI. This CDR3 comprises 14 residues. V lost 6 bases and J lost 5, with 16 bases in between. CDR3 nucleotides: TGTGCCAGCAGCATACTCGGGCGAGGGACTGAAGCTTTCTTT. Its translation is CASSILGRGTEAFF.

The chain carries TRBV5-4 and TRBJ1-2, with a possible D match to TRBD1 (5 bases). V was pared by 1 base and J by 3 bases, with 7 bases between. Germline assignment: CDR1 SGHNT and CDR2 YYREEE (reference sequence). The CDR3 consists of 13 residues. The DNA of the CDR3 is TGTGCCAGCAGCTTGCGGGGGGACTATGGCTACACCTTC. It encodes CASSLRGDYGYTF.

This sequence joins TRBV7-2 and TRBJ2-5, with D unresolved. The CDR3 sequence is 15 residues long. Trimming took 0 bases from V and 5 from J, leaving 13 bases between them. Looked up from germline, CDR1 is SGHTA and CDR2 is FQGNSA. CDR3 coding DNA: TGTGCCAGCAGCTTAGCGACGGTTCTGTGGGAGACCCAGTACTTC. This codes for CASSLATVLWETQYF.

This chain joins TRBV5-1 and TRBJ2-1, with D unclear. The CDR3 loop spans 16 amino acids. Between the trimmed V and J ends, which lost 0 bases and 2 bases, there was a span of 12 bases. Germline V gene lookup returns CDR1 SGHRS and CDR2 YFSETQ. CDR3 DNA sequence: TGCGCCAGCAGCTTGGAAGCGTCAGCGACCTACAATGAGCAGTTCTTC. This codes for CASSLEASATYNEQFF. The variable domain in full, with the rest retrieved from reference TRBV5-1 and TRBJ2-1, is KAGVTQTPRYLIKTRGQQVTLSCSPISGHRSVSWYQQTPGQGLQFLFEYFSETQRNKGNFPGRFSGRQFSNSRSEMNVSTLELGDSALYLCASSLEASATYNEQFFGPGTRLTVL.

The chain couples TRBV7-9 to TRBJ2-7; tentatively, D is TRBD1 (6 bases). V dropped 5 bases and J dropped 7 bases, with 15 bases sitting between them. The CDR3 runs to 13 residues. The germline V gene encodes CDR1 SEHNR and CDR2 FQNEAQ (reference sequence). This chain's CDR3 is CASSLGTTFEQYF. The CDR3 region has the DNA TGTGCCAGCAGCCTTGGGACAACCTTTGAGCAGTACTTC.

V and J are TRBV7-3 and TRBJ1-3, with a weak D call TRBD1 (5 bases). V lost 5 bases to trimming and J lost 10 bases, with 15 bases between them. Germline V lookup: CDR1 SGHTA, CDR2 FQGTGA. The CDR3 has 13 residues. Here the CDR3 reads CASSADARGTIYF. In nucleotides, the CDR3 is TGTGCCAGCAGCGCGGACGCCCGGGGGACCATATATTTT.

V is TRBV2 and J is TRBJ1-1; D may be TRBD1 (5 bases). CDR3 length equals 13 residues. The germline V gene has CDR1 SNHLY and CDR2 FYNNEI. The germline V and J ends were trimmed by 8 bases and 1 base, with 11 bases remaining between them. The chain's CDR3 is CASGGDSNTEAFF. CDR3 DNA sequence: TGTGCCAGCGGTGGGGACTCGAACACTGAAGCTTTCTTT.

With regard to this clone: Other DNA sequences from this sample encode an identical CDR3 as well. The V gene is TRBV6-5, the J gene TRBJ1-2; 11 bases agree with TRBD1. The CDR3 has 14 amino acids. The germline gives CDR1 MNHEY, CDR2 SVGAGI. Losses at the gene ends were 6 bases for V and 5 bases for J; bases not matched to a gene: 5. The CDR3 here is CASRPGTGGYGYTF. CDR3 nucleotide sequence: TGTGCCAGCAGGCCTGGGACAGGGGGGTATGGCTACACCTTC.

CDR3 nucleotides: TGTGCCAGCAGTACAGTCGGACAGGGAAACTATGGCTACACCTTC. The encoded protein is CASSTVGQGNYGYTF. The rearrangement uses TRBV28 and TRBJ1-2; the match to TRBD1 covers 8 bases. Per the germline V gene, CDR1 is MDHEN and CDR2 is SYDVKM. The V and J ends lost 5 bases and 2 bases, in that order; junction bases with no gene match: 7. The CDR3 is 15 amino acids.

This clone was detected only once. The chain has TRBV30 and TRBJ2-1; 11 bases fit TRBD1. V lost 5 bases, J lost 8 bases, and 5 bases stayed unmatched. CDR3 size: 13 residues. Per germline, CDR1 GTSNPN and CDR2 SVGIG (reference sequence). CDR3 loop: CAWGQGALDEQFF. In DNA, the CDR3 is TGTGCCTGGGGACAGGGGGCGTTAGATGAGCAGTTCTTC.

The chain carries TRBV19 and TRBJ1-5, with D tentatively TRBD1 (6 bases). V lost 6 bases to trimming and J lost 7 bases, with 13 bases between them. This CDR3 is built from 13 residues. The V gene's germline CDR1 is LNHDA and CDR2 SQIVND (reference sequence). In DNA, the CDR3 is TGTGCCAGTAGGAGCAGGGGCAGCCAGCCCCAGCATTTT. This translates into CASRSRGSQPQHF.

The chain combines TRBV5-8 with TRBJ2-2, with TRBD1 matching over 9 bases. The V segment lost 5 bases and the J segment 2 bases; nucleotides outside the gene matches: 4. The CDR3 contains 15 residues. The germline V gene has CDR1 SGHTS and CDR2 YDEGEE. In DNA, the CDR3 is TGTGCCAGCAGGGACAGGGGACTCAACACCGGGGAGCTGTTTTTT. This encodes CASRDRGLNTGELFF. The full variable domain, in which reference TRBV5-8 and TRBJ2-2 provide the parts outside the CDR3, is EAGVTQSPTHLIKTRGQQATLRCSPISGHTSVYWYQQALGLGLQFLLWYDEGEERNRGNFPPRFSGRQFPNYSSELNVNALELEDSALYLCASRDRGLNTGELFFGEGSRLTVL.

The CDR3 loop reads CASSTWREQYF. Here the CDR3 DNA reads TGTGCCAGCAGCACGTGGAGGGAGCAGTACTTC. The V gene is TRBV5-6, the J gene TRBJ2-7, with D tentatively TRBD2 (5 bases). V lost 4 bases and J 7 bases, leaving 9 bases between the germline ends. The CDR3 covers 11 residues. Germline V gene sequence: CDR1 SGHDT, CDR2 YYEEEE.

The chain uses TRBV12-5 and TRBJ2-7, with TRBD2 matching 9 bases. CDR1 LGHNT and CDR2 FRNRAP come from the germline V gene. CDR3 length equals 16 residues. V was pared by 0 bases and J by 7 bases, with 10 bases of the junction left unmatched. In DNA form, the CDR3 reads TGTGCTAGTGGTTTGGTAGCTTTAGCGGGAGAGGGGGAGCAGTACTTC. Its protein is CASGLVALAGEGEQYF.

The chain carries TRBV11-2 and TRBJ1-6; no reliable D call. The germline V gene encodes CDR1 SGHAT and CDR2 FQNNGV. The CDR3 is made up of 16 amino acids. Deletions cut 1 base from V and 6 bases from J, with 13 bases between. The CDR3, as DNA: TGTGCCAGCAGCTTAGGTGCAGCAGGATCTAATTCACCCCTCCACTTT. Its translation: CASSLGAAGSNSPLHF.

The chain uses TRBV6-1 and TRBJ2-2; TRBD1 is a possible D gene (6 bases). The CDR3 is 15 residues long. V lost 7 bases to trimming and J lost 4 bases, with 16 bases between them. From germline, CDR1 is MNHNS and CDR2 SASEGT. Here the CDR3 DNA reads TGTGCCAGCACTTCAGGGACATTTACCACCGGGGAGCTGTTTTTT. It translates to CASTSGTFTTGELFF.

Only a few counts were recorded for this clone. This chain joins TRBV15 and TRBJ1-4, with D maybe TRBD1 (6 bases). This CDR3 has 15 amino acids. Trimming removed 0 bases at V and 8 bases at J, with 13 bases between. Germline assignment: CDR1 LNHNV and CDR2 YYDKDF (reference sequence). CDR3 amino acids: CATSRDTGAGEKLFF. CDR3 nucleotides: TGTGCCACCAGCAGAGATACGGGGGCCGGGGAAAAACTGTTTTTT.

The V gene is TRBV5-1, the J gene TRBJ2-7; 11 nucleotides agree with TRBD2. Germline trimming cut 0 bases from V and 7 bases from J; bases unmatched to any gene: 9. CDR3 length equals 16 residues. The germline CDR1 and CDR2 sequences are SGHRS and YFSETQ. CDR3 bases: TGCGCCAGCAGCTTGGCCCCTAGCGGGGGGACGAGGGAGCAGTACTTC. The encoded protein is CASSLAPSGGTREQYF. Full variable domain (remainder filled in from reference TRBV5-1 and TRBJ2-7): KAGVTQTPRYLIKTRGQQVTLSCSPISGHRSVSWYQQTPGQGLQFLFEYFSETQRNKGNFPGRFSGRQFSNSRSEMNVSTLELGDSALYLCASSLAPSGGTREQYFGPGTRLTVT.

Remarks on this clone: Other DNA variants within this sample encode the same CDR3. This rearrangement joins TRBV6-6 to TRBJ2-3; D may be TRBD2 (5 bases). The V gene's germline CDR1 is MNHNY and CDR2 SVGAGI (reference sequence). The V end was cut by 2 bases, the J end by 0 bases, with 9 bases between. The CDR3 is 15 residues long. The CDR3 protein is CASSYGGSSTDTQYF. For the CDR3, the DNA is TGTGCCAGCAGTTACGGCGGGTCTAGCACAGATACGCAGTATTTT.